These T cell receptor beta chains were read from a single sample in a study of response to subunit inactivated influenza vaccine. Each CDR3 protein gets one entry after TCRdb re-called the RT-PCR reads with MiXCR. The table lists 650,000 to 850,000 distinct CDR3 sequences, 11% to 15% of them singletons. Sequencing was performed on PBMCs from blood, taken roughly 2 weeks before vaccination. These receptors came from a man in his forties or fifties who received an inactivated influenza vaccine. Each CDR3 is given with its conserved first and last residue. A D gene is named only where the DNA matches it firmly. Only some rows state a clone size, as once, few, many or a class for expanded clones.

v_gene: TRBV12-3/TRBV12-4
j_gene: TRBJ1-5
abundance: .
d_gene: .
CDR3nt: TGTGCCAGCAGTTTGTGGGCAGGGCGGGAAAAGGGGCAGCCCCAGCATTTT
CDR3aa: CASSLWAGREKGQPQHF

v_gene: TRBV27
j_gene: TRBJ1-2
abundance: .
d_gene: .
CDR3nt: TGTGCCAGCAGGGGGCGGGGGAACTATGGCTACACCTTC
CDR3aa: CASRGRGNYGYTF

v_gene: TRBV3-1
j_gene: TRBJ2-1
abundance: .
d_gene: TRBD2
CDR3nt: TGTGCCAGCAGCTGGACTAGCGGGGGGGGCAATGAGCAGTTCTTC
CDR3aa: CASSWTSGGGNEQFF

v_gene: TRBV20-1
j_gene: TRBJ2-3
abundance: .
d_gene: TRBD2
CDR3nt: TGCAGTGCCATGACTAGCATCTACACAGATACGCAGTATTTT
CDR3aa: CSAMTSIYTDTQYF

v_gene: TRBV10-1
j_gene: TRBJ2-1
abundance: .
d_gene: TRBD2
CDR3nt: TGCGCCAGCAGACCCAGCGGGGGGCTCCATGAGCAGTTCTTC
CDR3aa: CASRPSGGLHEQFF

v_gene: TRBV24-1
j_gene: TRBJ2-5
abundance: few
d_gene: TRBD2
CDR3nt: TGTGCCACCAGTGCCCTGGGGGGGGAAGAGACCCAGTACTTC
CDR3aa: CATSALGGEETQYF

v_gene: TRBV5-6
j_gene: TRBJ2-1
abundance: .
d_gene: TRBD2
CDR3nt: TGTGCCGGAAGTGCAGGACTAGCAATTGAGCAGTTCTTC
CDR3aa: CAGSAGLAIEQFF

v_gene: TRBV7-9
j_gene: TRBJ1-2
abundance: .
d_gene: .
CDR3nt: TGTGCCAGCAGCTCCAGGAAGACGGAGTTCTATGGCTACACCTTC
CDR3aa: CASSSRKTEFYGYTF

v_gene: TRBV9
j_gene: TRBJ2-1
abundance: .
d_gene: .
CDR3nt: TGTGCCAGCAGCGTAACAAATAGGAGGGTGGGCAATGAGCAGTTCTTC
CDR3aa: CASSVTNRRVGNEQFF

v_gene: TRBV15
j_gene: TRBJ1-1
abundance: .
d_gene: TRBD1
CDR3nt: TGTGCCACCAGGGTCCCGGGACAGGGTGGGACTGAAGCTTTCTTT
CDR3aa: CATRVPGQGGTEAFF

v_gene: TRBV5-1
j_gene: TRBJ2-1
abundance: .
d_gene: TRBD2
CDR3nt: TGCGCCAGCAGCTCTAGCGGGAGGGCCTCGACTGAGCAGTTCTTC
CDR3aa: CASSSSGRASTEQFF

v_gene: TRBV7-9
j_gene: TRBJ2-3
abundance: many
d_gene: .
CDR3nt: TGTGCCAGCAGCTCGACAGGTCGCGGCACAGATACGCAGTATTTT
CDR3aa: CASSSTGRGTDTQYF

v_gene: TRBV4-1
j_gene: TRBJ2-3
abundance: .
d_gene: TRBD2
CDR3nt: TGCGCCAGCAGCCAGGGGATTAGCGGGGGCACAGATACGCAGTATTTT
CDR3aa: CASSQGISGGTDTQYF

v_gene: TRBV5-1
j_gene: TRBJ1-1
abundance: few
d_gene: .
CDR3nt: TGCGCCAGCAGCTTGGCGCCCCCGGGGAATGGAGCTTTCTTT
CDR3aa: CASSLAPPGNGAFF

v_gene: TRBV5-5
j_gene: TRBJ2-6
abundance: .
d_gene: TRBD2
CDR3nt: TGTGCCAGCAGCTTGACTAGCGGGAGGGCCGTTGGGGCCAACGTCCTGACTTTC
CDR3aa: CASSLTSGRAVGANVLTF

v_gene: TRBV6-5
j_gene: TRBJ1-6
abundance: .
d_gene: TRBD1
CDR3nt: TGTGCCAGCAGTTACTTACAGGGGGGATCACCCCTCCACTTT
CDR3aa: CASSYLQGGSPLHF

v_gene: TRBV4-2
j_gene: TRBJ2-7
abundance: many
d_gene: .
CDR3nt: TGTGCCAGCAGCCAAGATTCCCTGAAGTACGAGCAGTACTTC
CDR3aa: CASSQDSLKYEQYF

v_gene: TRBV5-1
j_gene: TRBJ2-7
abundance: .
d_gene: .
CDR3nt: TGCGCCAGCAGCTTTGATCCGGGCAGCTCCTACGAGCAGTACTTC
CDR3aa: CASSFDPGSSYEQYF

v_gene: TRBV12-3/TRBV12-4
j_gene: TRBJ1-2
abundance: few
d_gene: .
CDR3nt: TGTGCCAGCAGTTTAGCGGGCAGTTTTGGCTACACCTTC
CDR3aa: CASSLAGSFGYTF

v_gene: TRBV28
j_gene: TRBJ2-5
abundance: .
d_gene: .
CDR3nt: TGTGCCAGCAGCCACGTGAGGGAGACCCAGTACTTC
CDR3aa: CASSHVRETQYF

v_gene: TRBV12-3/TRBV12-4
j_gene: TRBJ2-1
abundance: many
d_gene: .
CDR3nt: TGTGCCACTGCTTCGTTGAATGAGCAGTTCTTC
CDR3aa: CATASLNEQFF

v_gene: TRBV7-6
j_gene: TRBJ1-2
abundance: .
d_gene: .
CDR3nt: TGTGCCAGTGGAAGAGGGGATGGCTACACCTTC
CDR3aa: CASGRGDGYTF

v_gene: TRBV11-2
j_gene: TRBJ2-5
abundance: few
d_gene: TRBD1
CDR3nt: TGTGCCAGCAGCTCACTACAGGGGGCGGAAGGAAAGACCCAGTACTTC
CDR3aa: CASSSLQGAEGKTQYF

v_gene: TRBV5-1
j_gene: TRBJ2-1
abundance: .
d_gene: .
CDR3nt: TGCGCCAGCAGCTTGGGGTCCGGGTTCGGCTACAATGAGCAGTTCTTC
CDR3aa: CASSLGSGFGYNEQFF

v_gene: TRBV7-9
j_gene: TRBJ2-6
abundance: once
d_gene: .
CDR3nt: TGTGCCAGCAGCCACCGAACACTCTCTGGGGCCAACGTCCTGACTTTC
CDR3aa: CASSHRTLSGANVLTF

v_gene: TRBV5-5
j_gene: TRBJ2-1
abundance: few
d_gene: .
CDR3nt: TGTGCCAGCAGCTTGAATTCGGTTGAGCAGTTCTTC
CDR3aa: CASSLNSVEQFF

v_gene: TRBV12-3/TRBV12-4
j_gene: TRBJ2-7
abundance: few
d_gene: TRBD1
CDR3nt: TGTGCCAGCAGTTTAGCTGACAGGGTCGAGCAGTACTTC
CDR3aa: CASSLADRVEQYF

v_gene: TRBV29-1
j_gene: TRBJ2-1
abundance: .
d_gene: .
CDR3nt: TGCATCGTCCGGCCTGGGCAGCGGACCTACAATGAGCAGTTCTTC
CDR3aa: CIVRPGQRTYNEQFF

v_gene: TRBV4-2
j_gene: TRBJ2-3
abundance: .
d_gene: .
CDR3nt: TGTGCCAGCAGCCAAGATCTAGGGACTGACACAACAGATACGCAGTATTTT
CDR3aa: CASSQDLGTDTTDTQYF

v_gene: TRBV5-4
j_gene: TRBJ2-7
abundance: few
d_gene: TRBD2
CDR3nt: TGTGCCAGCAGCTTGGGGCTAGCGGGAGGGCCAGGTTGGACCTACGAGCAGTACTTC
CDR3aa: CASSLGLAGGPGWTYEQYF

v_gene: TRBV2
j_gene: TRBJ2-5
abundance: .
d_gene: .
CDR3nt: TGTGCCAGCAGTGAAGGAGTGGGGCCCCAAGAGACCCAGTACTTC
CDR3aa: CASSEGVGPQETQYF

v_gene: TRBV29-1
j_gene: TRBJ2-7
abundance: few
d_gene: TRBD1
CDR3nt: TGCAGCGTTGGGGGTCGACAGGGTAAAACCTACGAGCAGTACTTC
CDR3aa: CSVGGRQGKTYEQYF

v_gene: TRBV2
j_gene: TRBJ2-1
abundance: .
d_gene: TRBD2
CDR3nt: TGTGCCAGCAGTGAGGCCGGGACTAGCGGCTACAATGAGCAGTTCTTC
CDR3aa: CASSEAGTSGYNEQFF

v_gene: TRBV20-1
j_gene: TRBJ2-5
abundance: .
d_gene: TRBD2
CDR3nt: TGCAGTGCTGACAGGACTAGCGGTGAGACCCAGTACTTC
CDR3aa: CSADRTSGETQYF

v_gene: TRBV4-3
j_gene: TRBJ2-3
abundance: few
d_gene: .
CDR3nt: TGCGCCAGCAGCCAAGACAAGGGAGATACGCAGTATTTT
CDR3aa: CASSQDKGDTQYF

v_gene: TRBV4-3
j_gene: TRBJ1-6
abundance: .
d_gene: .
CDR3nt: TGCGCCAGCAGCCAAAACGGGGACGGGAAGACACCCCTCCACTTT
CDR3aa: CASSQNGDGKTPLHF

v_gene: TRBV9
j_gene: TRBJ2-3
abundance: few
d_gene: .
CDR3nt: TGTGCCAGCAGCACTACTCGGGGGAGGGATACGCAGTATTTT
CDR3aa: CASSTTRGRDTQYF

v_gene: TRBV4-2
j_gene: TRBJ2-3
abundance: few
d_gene: .
CDR3nt: TGTGCCAGCAGCCAAGGGCTCGGAGCTCGCACAGATACGCAGTATTTT
CDR3aa: CASSQGLGARTDTQYF

v_gene: TRBV29-1
j_gene: TRBJ2-7
abundance: many
d_gene: .
CDR3nt: TGCAGCGTAGCCTCCTACGAGCAGTACTTC
CDR3aa: CSVASYEQYF

v_gene: TRBV6-1
j_gene: TRBJ2-7
abundance: .
d_gene: TRBD2
CDR3nt: TGTGCCAGCCATAAGGCGGGGGTCATAAACTACGAGCAGTACTTC
CDR3aa: CASHKAGVINYEQYF

v_gene: TRBV10-3
j_gene: TRBJ2-3
abundance: .
d_gene: .
CDR3nt: TGTACCATGGGGGACGGAACTACAGATACGCAGTATTTT
CDR3aa: CTMGDGTTDTQYF

v_gene: TRBV6-2/TRBV6-3
j_gene: TRBJ1-6
abundance: few
d_gene: TRBD1
CDR3nt: TGTGCCAGCAGTCGCTCGGGACAGGGGAACAATTCACCCCTCCACTTT
CDR3aa: CASSRSGQGNNSPLHF

v_gene: TRBV18
j_gene: TRBJ1-1
abundance: .
d_gene: .
CDR3nt: TGTGCCAGCTCACCGATCCCAACGGCAGGGGTGACTGAAGCTTTCTTT
CDR3aa: CASSPIPTAGVTEAFF

v_gene: TRBV4-1
j_gene: TRBJ1-1
abundance: many
d_gene: .
CDR3nt: TGCGCCAGCAGCCAACCGGGACCTAGGGGAGTCACTGAAGCTTTCTTT
CDR3aa: CASSQPGPRGVTEAFF